The TCR beta chain under discussion was sequenced for a study of human T cells and chemical hapten exposure. Study results and limitations: There was a positive correlation between PT1 expanded TCR counts and patch test score.

In the authors' methods: A per-sample median of about 100,000 TCRs was observed, with counts ranging from about 23,224 to 690,600. TCRdb passed the RACE reads through MiXCR, listing each CDR3 protein once. In this record, the V and J calls reflect TCRdb's handling and not the investigators' own analysis. Counted here are some 94,000 distinct CDR3 sequences, 9.5% to 15% occurring once; the ten biggest clones make up approximately 2.1%. The CDR3 contains 17 residues. Germline-derived CDR1 and CDR2 are SGHDN and FVKESK. Trimming removed 4 bases from V and 12 bases from J; junction bases left unmatched: 13. This clonotype appeared a few times. Its antigen is unknown. Time point in this sample: patch test 1, 2 weeks after DPC sensitization. Treatment in this sample: therapeutic diphenylcyclopropenone sensitization with weekly scalp DPC.

This sequence was found in a woman aged 40 to 55 with alopecia areata. Some clones in this sample may be carry-over from other donors' samples. The V call is TRBV14, the J call TRBJ2-1; 15 positions match TRBD2. The sample consisted of whole blood, taken in connection with sensitization to the hapten diphenylcyclopropenone (DPC). DNA for the CDR3: TGTGCCAGCAGCCTTACTACCGGGACTAGCGGGAGGAGTGGGCAGTTCTTC. Translating gives CASSLTTGTSGRSGQFF.